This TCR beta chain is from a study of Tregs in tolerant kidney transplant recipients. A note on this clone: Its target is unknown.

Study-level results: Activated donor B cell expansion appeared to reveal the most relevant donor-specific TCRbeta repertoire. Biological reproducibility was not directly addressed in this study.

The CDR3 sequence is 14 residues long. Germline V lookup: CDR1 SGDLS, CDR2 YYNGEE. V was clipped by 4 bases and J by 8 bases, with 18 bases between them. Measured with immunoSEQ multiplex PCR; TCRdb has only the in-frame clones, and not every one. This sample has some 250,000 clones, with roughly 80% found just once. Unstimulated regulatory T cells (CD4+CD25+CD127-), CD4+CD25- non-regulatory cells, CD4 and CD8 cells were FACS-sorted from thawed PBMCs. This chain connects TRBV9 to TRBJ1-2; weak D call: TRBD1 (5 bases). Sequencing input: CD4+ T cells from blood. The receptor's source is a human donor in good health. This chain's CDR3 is CASSSGLIAQGYTF. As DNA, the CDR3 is TGTGCCAGCAGCTCGGGACTTATAGCTCAAGGCTACACCTTC.